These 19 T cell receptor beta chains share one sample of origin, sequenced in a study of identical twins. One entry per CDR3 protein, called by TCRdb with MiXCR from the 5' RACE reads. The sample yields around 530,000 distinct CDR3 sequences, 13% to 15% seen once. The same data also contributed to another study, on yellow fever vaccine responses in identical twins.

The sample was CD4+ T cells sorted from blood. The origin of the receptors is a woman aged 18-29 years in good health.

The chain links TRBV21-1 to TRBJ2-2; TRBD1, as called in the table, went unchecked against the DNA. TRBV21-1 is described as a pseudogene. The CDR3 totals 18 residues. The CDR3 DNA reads TGTGCCAGCAGCAAAAAGAGGGACAGGGGGCGTGGAACCGGGGAGCTGTTTTTT. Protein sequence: CASSKKRDRGRGTGELFF.

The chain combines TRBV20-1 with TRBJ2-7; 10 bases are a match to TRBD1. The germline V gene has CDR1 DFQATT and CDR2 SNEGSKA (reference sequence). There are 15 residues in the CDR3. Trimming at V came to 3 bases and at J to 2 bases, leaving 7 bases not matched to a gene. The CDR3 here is CSASGRDRGTYEQYF. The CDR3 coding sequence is TGCAGTGCTAGCGGCCGGGACAGGGGTACCTACGAGCAGTACTTC.

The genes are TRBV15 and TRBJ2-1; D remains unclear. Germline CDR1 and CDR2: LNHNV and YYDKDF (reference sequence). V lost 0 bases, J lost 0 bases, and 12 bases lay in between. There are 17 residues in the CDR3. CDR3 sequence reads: CATSRDLLRSSYNEQFF. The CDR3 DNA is TGTGCCACCAGCAGAGATCTCCTGCGGAGCTCCTACAATGAGCAGTTCTTC. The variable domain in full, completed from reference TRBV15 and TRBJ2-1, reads DAMVIQNPRYQVTQFGKPVTLSCSQTLNHNVMYWYQQKSSQAPKLLFHYYDKDFNNEADTPDNFQSRRPNTSFCFLDIRSPGLGDTAMYLCATSRDLLRSSYNEQFFGPGTRLTVL.

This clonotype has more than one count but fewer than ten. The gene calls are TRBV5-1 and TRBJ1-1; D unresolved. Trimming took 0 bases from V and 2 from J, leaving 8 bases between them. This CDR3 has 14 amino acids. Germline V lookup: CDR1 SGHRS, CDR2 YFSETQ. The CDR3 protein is CASSLDFGNTEAFF. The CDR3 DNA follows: TGCGCCAGCAGCTTGGATTTCGGAAACACTGAAGCTTTCTTT.

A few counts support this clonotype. CDR3 amino acids: CASALGNGGLAGGQDTQYF. The CDR3 DNA reads TGTGCTAGTGCCTTGGGGAACGGGGGACTAGCGGGGGGGCAGGATACGCAGTATTTT. The chain joins TRBV12-5 to TRBJ2-3, with 16 bases that match TRBD2. CDR3 length: 19 residues. Germline-derived CDR1 and CDR2 are LGHNT and FRNRAP. V lost 7 bases, J lost 6 bases, and 16 bases stayed unmatched.

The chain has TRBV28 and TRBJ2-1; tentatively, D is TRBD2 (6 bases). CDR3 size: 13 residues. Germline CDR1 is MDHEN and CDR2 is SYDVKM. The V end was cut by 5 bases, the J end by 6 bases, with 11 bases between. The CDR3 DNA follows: TGTGCCAGCAGTGTGGGACTCTCCAATGAGCAGTTCTTC. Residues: CASSVGLSNEQFF.

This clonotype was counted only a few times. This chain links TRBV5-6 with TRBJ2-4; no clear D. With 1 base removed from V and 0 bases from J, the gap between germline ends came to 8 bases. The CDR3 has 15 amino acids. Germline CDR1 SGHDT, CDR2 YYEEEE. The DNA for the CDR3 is TGTGCCAGCAGCTTGTCTAGACTAGCCAAAAACATTCAGTACTTC. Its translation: CASSLSRLAKNIQYF.

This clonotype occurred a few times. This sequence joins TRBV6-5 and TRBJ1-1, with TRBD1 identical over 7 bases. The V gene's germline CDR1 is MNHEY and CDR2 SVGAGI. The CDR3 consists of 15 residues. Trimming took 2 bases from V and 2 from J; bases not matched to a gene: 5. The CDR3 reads CASSYNPGGNTEAFF. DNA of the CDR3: TGTGCCAGCAGTTACAACCCAGGGGGTAACACTGAAGCTTTCTTT.

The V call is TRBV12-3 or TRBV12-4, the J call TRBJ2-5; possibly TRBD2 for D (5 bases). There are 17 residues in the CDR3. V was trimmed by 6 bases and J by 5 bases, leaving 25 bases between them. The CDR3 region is CASSLRSGSPARETQYF. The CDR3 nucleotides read TGTGCCAGCAGCCTAAGGAGCGGCAGCCCGGCGAGGGAGACCCAGTACTTC.

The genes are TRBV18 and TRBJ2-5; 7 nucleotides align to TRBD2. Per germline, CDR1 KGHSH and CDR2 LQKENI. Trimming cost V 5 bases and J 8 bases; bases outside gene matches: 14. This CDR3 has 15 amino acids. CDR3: CASSGLAATLETQYF. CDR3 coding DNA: TGTGCCAGCTCAGGCCTAGCGGCCACCCTTGAAACCCAGTACTTC.

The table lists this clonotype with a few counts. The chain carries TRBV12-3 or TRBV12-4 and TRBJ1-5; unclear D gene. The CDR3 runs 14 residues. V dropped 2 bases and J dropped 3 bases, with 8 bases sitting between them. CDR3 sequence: CASSLNRVNQPQHF. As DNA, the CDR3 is TGTGCCAGCAGTTTAAACAGAGTCAATCAGCCCCAGCATTTT.

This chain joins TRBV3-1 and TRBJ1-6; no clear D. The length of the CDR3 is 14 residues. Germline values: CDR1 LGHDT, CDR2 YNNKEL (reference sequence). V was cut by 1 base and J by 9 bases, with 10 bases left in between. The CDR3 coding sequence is TGTGCCAGCAGCCAAGGATTTCGGGTTTCACCCCTCCACTTT. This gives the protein CASSQGFRVSPLHF.

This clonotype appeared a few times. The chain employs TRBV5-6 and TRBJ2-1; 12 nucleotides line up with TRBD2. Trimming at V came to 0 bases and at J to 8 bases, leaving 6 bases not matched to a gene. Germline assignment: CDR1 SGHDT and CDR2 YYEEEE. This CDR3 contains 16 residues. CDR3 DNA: TGTGCCAGCAGCTTGGCCAACCTAGCGGGAGGGGATGAGCAGTTCTTC. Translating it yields CASSLANLAGGDEQFF. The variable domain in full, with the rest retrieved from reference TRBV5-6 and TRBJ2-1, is DAGVTQSPTHLIKTRGQQVTLRCSPKSGHDTVSWYQQALGQGPQFIFQYYEEEERQRGNFPDRFSGHQFPNYSSELNVNALLLGDSALYLCASSLANLAGGDEQFFGPGTRLTVL.

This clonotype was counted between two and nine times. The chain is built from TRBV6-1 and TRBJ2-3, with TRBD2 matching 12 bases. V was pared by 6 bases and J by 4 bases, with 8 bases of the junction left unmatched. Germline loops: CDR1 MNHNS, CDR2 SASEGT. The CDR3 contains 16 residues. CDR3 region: CASRKLAGGSSDTQYF. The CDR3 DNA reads TGTGCCAGCAGAAAACTAGCGGGGGGTAGCTCAGATACGCAGTATTTT.

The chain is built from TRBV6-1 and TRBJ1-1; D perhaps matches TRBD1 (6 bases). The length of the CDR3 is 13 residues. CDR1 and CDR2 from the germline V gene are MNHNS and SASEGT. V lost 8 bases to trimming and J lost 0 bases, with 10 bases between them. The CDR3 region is CASFGGMNTEAFF. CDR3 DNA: TGTGCCAGCTTTGGGGGCATGAACACTGAAGCTTTCTTT.

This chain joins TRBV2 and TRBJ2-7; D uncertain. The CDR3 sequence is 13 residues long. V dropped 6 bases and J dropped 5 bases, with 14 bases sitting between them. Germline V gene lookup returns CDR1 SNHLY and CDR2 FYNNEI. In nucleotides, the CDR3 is TGTGCCAGCAGGATCCAGACAACAGACGAGCAGTACTTC. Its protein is CASRIQTTDEQYF.

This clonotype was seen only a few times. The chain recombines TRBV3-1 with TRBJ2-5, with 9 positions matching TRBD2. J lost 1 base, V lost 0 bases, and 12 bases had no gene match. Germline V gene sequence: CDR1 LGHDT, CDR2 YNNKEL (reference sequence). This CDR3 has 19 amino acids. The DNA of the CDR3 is TGTGCCAGCAGCCAAGATCGCGCGCTTAGCGGGAGCCCCCAAGAGACCCAGTACTTC. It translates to CASSQDRALSGSPQETQYF.

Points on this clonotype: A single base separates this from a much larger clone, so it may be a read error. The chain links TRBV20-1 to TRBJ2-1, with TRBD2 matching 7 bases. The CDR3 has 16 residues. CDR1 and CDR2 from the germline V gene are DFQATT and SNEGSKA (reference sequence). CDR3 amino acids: CCARDISPSGVNEQFF. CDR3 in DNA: TGCTGTGCTAGAGATATCTCCCCCAGCGGGGTAAATGAGCAGTTCTTC.

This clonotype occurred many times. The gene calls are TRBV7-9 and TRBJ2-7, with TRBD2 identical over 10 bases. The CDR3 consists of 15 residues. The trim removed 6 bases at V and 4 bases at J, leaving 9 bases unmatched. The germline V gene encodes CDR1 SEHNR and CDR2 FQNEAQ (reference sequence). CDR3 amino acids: CASRPLAGVSYEQYF. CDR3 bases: TGTGCCAGCAGACCCCTAGCGGGAGTGTCGTACGAGCAGTACTTC.